This TCR beta chain stems from a study of shared clonotypes between healthy human individuals. General observations from the study: Blood was the sole source, and tissue repertoires probably differ.

Concerning this clone itself: The antigen is not known.

The repertoire was sequenced with immunoSEQ multiplex PCR; TCRdb's copy has only in-frame clones and lacks some. The sample carries 2 million to 2.5 million clones, about 92% recorded once. Input material: naive CD4+ T cells from PBMCs. Subset meaning: CD45RA+ positively selected. The TCR was taken from a man between 18 and 29 years old in good health. Some clones in this sample may be carry-over from other donors' samples.

CDR3 DNA sequence: TGTGCCATCAGCGTTAGCGGGACAAACAATGAGCAGTTCTTC. It translates to CAISVSGTNNEQFF. The rearrangement joins TRBV10-3 to TRBJ2-1; 8 bases are shared with TRBD2. CDR1 and CDR2 from the germline V gene are ENHRY and SYGVKD. This CDR3 contains 14 residues. With 6 bases clipped from V and 5 bases from J, the junction kept 6 bases outside the gene matches.